This record looks at one T cell receptor (beta chain) sequence and its context. Germline V lookup: CDR1 SGHDT, CDR2 YYEEEE. The CDR3 spans 13 residues. Trimming removed 8 bases from V and 1 base from J, with 13 bases in between. These data belong to a study of cytomegalovirus exposure and HLA in healthy donors. As for the study in general: Later analysis reported that the approximately 120 validation repertoires shared the platform of the 600 to 750 first-cohort repertoires.

Libraries were prepared by immunoSEQ multiplex PCR; TCRdb keeps only in-frame clonotypes and omits some of them. The table has some 160,000 clones, more than 75% seen once; the top ten hold roughly 3%. The sample was PBMCs. The source of this sequence is a man aged 18-30 years in good health and CMV-seronegative. The rearrangement uses TRBV5-6 and TRBJ2-7; perhaps TRBD1 as D (6 bases). CDR3 residues: CASGTSLSYEQYF. The CDR3 nucleotides read TGTGCCAGTGGGACAAGTCTATCCTACGAGCAGTACTTC.